This entry features one T cell receptor beta chain sequence. CDR1 is SNHLY and CDR2 is FYNNEI in the germline V gene. This CDR3 comprises 10 residues. V was clipped by 11 bases and J by 8 bases, with 10 bases between them. The study ran its PCR with 60 Vbeta and 13 Jbeta primers. Clones were read by immunoSEQ multiplex PCR, and TCRdb kept only the in-frame ones, dropping some. Seen in this sample are 200,000 or so clones; the ten most common clones hold around 0.7%. These data are taken from a study of cytomegalovirus exposure and HLA in healthy donors. As for the study in general: A prior analysis found roughly 100 million unique TCR beta sequences from some 200 million T cells.

Source material: PBMCs. The V and J genes are TRBV2 and TRBJ1-3; D is undetermined. This clonotype was obtained from a boy between 10 and 17 years old in good health and CMV-seronegative. CDR3 protein: CAVQWDTIYF. CDR3 nucleotide sequence: TGTGCCGTACAGTGGGACACCATATATTTT.